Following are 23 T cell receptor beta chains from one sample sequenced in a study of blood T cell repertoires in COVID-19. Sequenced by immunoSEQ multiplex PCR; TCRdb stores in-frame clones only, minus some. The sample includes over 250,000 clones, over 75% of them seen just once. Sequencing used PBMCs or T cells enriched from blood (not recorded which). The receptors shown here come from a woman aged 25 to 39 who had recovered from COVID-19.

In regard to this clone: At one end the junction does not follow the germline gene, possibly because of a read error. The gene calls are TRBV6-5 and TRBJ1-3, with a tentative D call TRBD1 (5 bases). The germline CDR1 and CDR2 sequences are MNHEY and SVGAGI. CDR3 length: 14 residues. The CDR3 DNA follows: TGTGCCAGCAGTCCAGGGCCCGGTGGAACCACCATATATTTT. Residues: CASSPGPGGTTIYF.

For the CDR3, the DNA is TGTGCCAGCAGCAAGGAGAACGGTGATTCTGGGGCCAACGTCCTGACTTTC. Translating gives CASSKENGDSGANVLTF. This chain connects TRBV21-1 to TRBJ2-6; TRBD2, as called in the table, went unchecked against the DNA. TRBV21-1 is designated a pseudogene. The CDR3 has 17 residues.

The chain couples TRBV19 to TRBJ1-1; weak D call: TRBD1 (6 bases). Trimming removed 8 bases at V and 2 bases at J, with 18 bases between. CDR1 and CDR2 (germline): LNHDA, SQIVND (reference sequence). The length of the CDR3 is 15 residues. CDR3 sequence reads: CASRIHTGLNTEAFF. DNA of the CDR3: TGTGCCAGTCGCATCCATACAGGGCTCAACACTGAAGCTTTCTTT.

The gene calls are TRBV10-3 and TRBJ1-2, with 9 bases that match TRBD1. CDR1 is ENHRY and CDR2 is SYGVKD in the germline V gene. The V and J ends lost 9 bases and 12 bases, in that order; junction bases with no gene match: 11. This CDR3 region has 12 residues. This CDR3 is CAMSGDRVVNTF. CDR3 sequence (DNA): TGTGCCATGTCTGGGGACAGGGTTGTTAACACCTTC.

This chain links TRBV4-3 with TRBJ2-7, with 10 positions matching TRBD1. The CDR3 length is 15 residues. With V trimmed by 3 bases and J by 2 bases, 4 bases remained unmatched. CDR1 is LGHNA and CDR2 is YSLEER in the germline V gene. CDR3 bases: TGCGCCAGCAGCCACGGGACAGGGGAGACCTACGAGCAGTACTTC. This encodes CASSHGTGETYEQYF.

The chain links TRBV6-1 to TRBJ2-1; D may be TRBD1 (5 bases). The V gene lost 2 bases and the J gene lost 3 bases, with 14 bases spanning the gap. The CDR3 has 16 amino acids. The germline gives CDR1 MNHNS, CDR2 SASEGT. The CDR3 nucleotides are TGTGCCAGCAGTGAAACCCCAGGGTTCCTCTACAATGAGCAGTTCTTC. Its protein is CASSETPGFLYNEQFF.

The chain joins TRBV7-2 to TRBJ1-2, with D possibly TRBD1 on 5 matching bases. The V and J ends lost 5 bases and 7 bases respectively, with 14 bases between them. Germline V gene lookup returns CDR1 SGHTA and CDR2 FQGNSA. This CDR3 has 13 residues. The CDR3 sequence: CASSQDTKTGYTF. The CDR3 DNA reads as TGTGCCAGCAGCCAGGACACGAAGACTGGCTACACCTTC.

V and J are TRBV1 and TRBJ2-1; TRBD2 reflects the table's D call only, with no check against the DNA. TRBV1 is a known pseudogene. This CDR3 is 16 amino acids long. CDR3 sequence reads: CTSSQDCLAGANEQFF. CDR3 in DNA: TGCACCAGCAGCCAAGATTGCCTAGCGGGGGCAAATGAGCAGTTCTTC.

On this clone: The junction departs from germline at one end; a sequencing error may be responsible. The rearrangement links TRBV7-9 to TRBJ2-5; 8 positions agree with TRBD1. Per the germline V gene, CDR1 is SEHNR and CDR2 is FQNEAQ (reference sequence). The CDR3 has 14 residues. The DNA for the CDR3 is TGTGCCAGCAGCGTAGCACAGGGGGTAGGGACCCAGTACTTC. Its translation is CASSVAQGVGTQYF.

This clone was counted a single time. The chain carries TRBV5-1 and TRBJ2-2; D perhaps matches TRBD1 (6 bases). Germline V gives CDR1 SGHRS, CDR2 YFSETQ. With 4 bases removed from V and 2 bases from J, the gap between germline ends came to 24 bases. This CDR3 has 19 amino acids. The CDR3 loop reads CASSHRQALSSVNTGELFF. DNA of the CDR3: TGCGCCAGCAGCCATAGACAGGCCCTTAGCTCCGTCAACACCGGGGAGCTGTTTTTT.

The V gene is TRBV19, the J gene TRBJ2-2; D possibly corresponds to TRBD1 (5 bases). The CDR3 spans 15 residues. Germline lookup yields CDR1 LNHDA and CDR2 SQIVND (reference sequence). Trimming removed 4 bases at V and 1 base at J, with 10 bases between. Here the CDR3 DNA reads TGTGCCAGTAGTAATCCAGGGAAGAACACCGGGGAGCTGTTTTTT. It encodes CASSNPGKNTGELFF. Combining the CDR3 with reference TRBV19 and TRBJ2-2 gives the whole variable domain DGGITQSPKYLFRKEGQNVTLSCEQNLNHDAMYWYRQDPGQGLRLIYYSQIVNDFQKGDIAEGYSVSREKKESFPLTVTSAQKNPTAFYLCASSNPGKNTGELFFGEGSRLTVL.

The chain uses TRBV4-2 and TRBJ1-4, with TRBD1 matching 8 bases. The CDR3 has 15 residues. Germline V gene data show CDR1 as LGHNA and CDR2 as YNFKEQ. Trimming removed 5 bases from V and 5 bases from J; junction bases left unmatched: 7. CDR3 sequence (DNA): TGTGCCAGCAGCGGTCAGGGGGCGGCCAATGAAAAACTGTTTTTT. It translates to CASSGQGAANEKLFF.

The CDR3 DNA sequence: TGCGCCAGCAGCCCGGGCCTGAGCGGTGAAAAACTGTTTTTT. Protein: CASSPGLSGEKLFF. The chain is built from TRBV5-1 and TRBJ1-4; D remains unclear. CDR3 length: 14 residues. V was shortened by 4 bases and J by 7 bases, with 14 bases between the two germline ends. Germline CDR1 and CDR2: SGHRS and YFSETQ.

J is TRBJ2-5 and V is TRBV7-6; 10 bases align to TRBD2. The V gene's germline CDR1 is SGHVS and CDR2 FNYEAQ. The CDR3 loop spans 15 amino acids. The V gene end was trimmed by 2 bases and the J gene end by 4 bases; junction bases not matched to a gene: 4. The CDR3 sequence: CASSLMGLARETQYF. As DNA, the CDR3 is TGTGCCAGCAGCTTAATGGGACTAGCGCGAGAGACCCAGTACTTC. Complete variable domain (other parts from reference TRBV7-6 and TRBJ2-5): GAGVSQSPRYKVTKRGQDVALRCDPISGHVSLYWYRQALGQGPEFLTYFNYEAQQDKSGLPNDRFSAERPEGSISTLTIQRTEQRDSAMYRCASSLMGLARETQYFGPGTRLLVL.

The CDR3 sequence is CASSEDRTGANVLTF. CDR3 DNA sequence: TGTGCCAGCAGTGAGGACAGAACTGGGGCCAACGTCCTGACTTTC. J is TRBJ2-6 and V is TRBV2, with D possibly being TRBD1 (6 bases). Germline V gene lookup returns CDR1 SNHLY and CDR2 FYNNEI. There are 15 residues in the CDR3. Deletions cut 3 bases from V and 2 bases from J, with 8 bases between.

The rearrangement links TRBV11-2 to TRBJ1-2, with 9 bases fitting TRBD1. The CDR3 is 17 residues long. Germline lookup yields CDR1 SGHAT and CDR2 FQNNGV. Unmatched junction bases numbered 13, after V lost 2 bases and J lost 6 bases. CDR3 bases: TGTGCCAGCAGCTTAAGGGAGAACCTCGGGACAGGGAATGGCTACACCTTC. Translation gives CASSLRENLGTGNGYTF.

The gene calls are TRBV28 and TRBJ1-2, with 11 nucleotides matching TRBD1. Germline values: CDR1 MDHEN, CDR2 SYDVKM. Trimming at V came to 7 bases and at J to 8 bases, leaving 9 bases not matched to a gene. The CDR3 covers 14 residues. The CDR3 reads CASIRGQGAVGYTF. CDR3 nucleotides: TGTGCCAGCATCCGAGGACAGGGGGCTGTCGGCTACACCTTC.

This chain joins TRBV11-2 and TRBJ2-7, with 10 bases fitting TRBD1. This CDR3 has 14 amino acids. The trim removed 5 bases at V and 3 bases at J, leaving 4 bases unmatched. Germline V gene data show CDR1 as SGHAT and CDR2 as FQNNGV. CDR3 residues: CASSARTGGYEQYF. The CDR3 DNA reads TGTGCCAGCAGCGCCCGGACAGGGGGCTACGAGCAGTACTTC.

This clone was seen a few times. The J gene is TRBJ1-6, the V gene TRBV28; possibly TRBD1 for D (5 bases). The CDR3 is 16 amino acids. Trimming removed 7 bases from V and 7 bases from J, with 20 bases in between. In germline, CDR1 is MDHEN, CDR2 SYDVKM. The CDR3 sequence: CASTLLRAAGNSPLHF. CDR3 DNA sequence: TGTGCCAGCACCTTACTCAGGGCAGCGGGAAATTCACCCCTCCACTTT.

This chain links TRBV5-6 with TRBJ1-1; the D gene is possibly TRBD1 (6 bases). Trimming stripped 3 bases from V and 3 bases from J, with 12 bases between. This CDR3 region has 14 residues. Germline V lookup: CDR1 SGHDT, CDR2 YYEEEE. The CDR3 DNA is TGTGCCAGCAGCTGGCCCGGGGGGCACACTGAAGCTTTCTTT. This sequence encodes CASSWPGGHTEAFF.

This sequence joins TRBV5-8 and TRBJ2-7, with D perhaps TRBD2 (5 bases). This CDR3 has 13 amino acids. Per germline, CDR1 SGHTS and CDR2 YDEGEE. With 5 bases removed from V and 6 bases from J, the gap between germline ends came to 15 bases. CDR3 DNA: TGTGCCAGCAGACTGAGAGGGAGCGGCGAGCAGTACTTC. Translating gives CASRLRGSGEQYF.

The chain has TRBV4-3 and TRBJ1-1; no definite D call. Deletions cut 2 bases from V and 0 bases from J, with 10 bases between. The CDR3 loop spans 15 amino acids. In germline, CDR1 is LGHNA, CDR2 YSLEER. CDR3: CASSQMQAMNTEAFF. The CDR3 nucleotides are TGCGCCAGCAGCCAAATGCAGGCAATGAACACTGAAGCTTTCTTT.

The CDR3 here is CASSESGYTGSPLHF. For the CDR3, the DNA is TGTGCCAGCAGTGAGAGTGGTTATACAGGTTCACCCCTCCACTTT. The chain is built from TRBV2 and TRBJ1-6; tentatively, D is TRBD1 (5 bases). V dropped 3 bases and J dropped 9 bases, with 15 bases sitting between them. The germline CDR1 and CDR2 sequences are SNHLY and FYNNEI. The CDR3 spans 15 residues.